The entry that follows covers one T cell receptor (beta chain) sequence. It lacks a known antigen. The sample holds no much larger clone one base away, and base qualities are not on file. Participants in the prospective study were enrolled through a virtual design, were aged 18 to 89 years, and lived in about 25 United States geographic areas. To assign participants to cohorts, the prospective study relied on clinical history that participants themselves reported in a screening survey and a study questionnaire. Recovered participants in ImmuneRACE Cohort 3 were defined by two consecutive negative NP/OP PCR tests, clearance by a healthcare professional, or resolution of symptoms. In the prospective study, mobile phlebotomists collected whole blood, serum and a nasopharyngeal or oropharyngeal swab from each participant. Additional blood draws and questionnaires over an approximately 2-month period could optionally be provided by prospective study participants. Prospective study blood samples were shipped either frozen or at room temperature before DNA extraction.

This record belongs to a study of blood T cell repertoires in COVID-19 (dated by TCRdb to about 2020). About the investigation overall: Samples from collaborators originated in the United States, Italy and Spain and spanned both the acute and convalescent phases of COVID-19. The prospective study material was composed of cDNA or gDNA derived from T cells, B-cell-depleted T cells, or PBMCs. Deeply sampled blood TCRbeta repertoires from subjects exposed to, actively infected with, or recovered from COVID-19 were included in the dataset. The repertoires were released in a freely available public database meant as a resource for research on the immune response to SARS-CoV-2. The samples were drawn from two sources: the first 160 participants of the ongoing ImmuneRACE study, and some 1,300 subjects contributed by 6 global collaborators. The sample metadata nearly always contained a de-identified subject ID, COVID-19 status, age in years and sex. Where HLA class I and class II types were available, the types were taken from metadata supplied by the sample provider, not from assay-based typing.

What the study reported, not specific to this receptor: The amount of clinical and demographic metadata varied by source and participant and was provided uncurated.

The CDR3 numbers 16 residues from cysteine through phenylalanine. The read is trimmed to its CDR3 DNA, 48 bases read in frame from base 1. CDR1 and CDR2 (SGHTA, FQGNSA) derive from the germline V gene. Germline trimming: 5 bases from V, 10 bases from J; junction bases outside gene matches: 8. The immunoSEQ Assay, a bias-controlled multiplex PCR, was used to amplify TCRbeta CDR3 regions from genomic DNA. Per the original workflow: The number of nucleated cells in each sample was estimated from the amplification of reference gene primers within the assay. To quantify the absolute abundance of each unique TCRbeta CDR3 rearrangement, sequence reads were collapsed and filtered. Productive Simpson clonality was computed per sample as the square root of Simpson's diversity index over productive rearrangements. TCRdb took this table from immuneACCESS and kept in-frame rearrangements with V and J called. Such tables lack part of the clones; where checked against another copy, unresolved V genes explain under half of the gap, and the rest is unexplained. For V, J and clone size, that table is used; D and trimming come from the DNA. This sample has 290,000 or so clones in its table, and around nine tenths of those were observed once. The ten largest clonotypes hold approximately 2.6% of the sample.

The sequence is built from TRBV7-2 and TRBJ2-1; TRBD2 fits 16 bases in the junction. The sample consisted of PBMCs or T cells enriched from blood (not recorded which). The clonotype comes from a woman aged 18-29 years who had recovered from COVID-19. The CDR3 loop reads CASSTLGLAGGQEQFF. In nucleotides, the sequence is TGTGCCAGCAGCACACTGGGACTAGCGGGAGGGCAGGAGCAGTTCTTC. With the rest looked up from the reference TRBV7-2 and TRBJ2-1 genes rather than sequenced, the full variable domain is GAGVSQSPSNKVTEKGKDVELRCDPISGHTALYWYRQSLGQGLEFLIYFQGNSAPDKSGLPSDRFSAERTGGSVSTLTIQRTQQEDSAVYLCASSTLGLAGGQEQFFGPGTRLTVL.